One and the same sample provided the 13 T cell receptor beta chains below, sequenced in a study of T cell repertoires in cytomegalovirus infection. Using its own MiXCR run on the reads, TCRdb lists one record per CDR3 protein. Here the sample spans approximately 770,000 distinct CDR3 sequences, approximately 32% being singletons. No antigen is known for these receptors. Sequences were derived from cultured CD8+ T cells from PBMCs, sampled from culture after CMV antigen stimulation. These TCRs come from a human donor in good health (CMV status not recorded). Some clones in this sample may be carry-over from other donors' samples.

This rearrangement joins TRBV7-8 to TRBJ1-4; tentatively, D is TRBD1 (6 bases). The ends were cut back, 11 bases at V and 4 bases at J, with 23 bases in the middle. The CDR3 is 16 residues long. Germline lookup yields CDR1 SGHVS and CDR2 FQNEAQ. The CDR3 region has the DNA TGTGCCTCTCGAGGGGGTTTTACCAACAGTAATGAAAAACTGTTTTTT. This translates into CASRGGFTNSNEKLFF.

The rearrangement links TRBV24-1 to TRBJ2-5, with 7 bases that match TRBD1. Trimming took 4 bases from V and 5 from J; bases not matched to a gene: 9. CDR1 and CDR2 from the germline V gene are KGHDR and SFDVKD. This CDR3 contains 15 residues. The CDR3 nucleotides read TGTGCCACCAGTGACCCCCGACAGGGAGATGAGACCCAGTACTTC. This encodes CATSDPRQGDETQYF.

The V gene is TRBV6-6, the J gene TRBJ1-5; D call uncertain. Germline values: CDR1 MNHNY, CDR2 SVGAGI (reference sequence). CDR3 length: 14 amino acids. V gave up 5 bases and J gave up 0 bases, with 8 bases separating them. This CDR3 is CASSTIDSNQPQHF. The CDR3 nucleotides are TGTGCCAGCAGTACGATCGATAGCAATCAGCCCCAGCATTTT.

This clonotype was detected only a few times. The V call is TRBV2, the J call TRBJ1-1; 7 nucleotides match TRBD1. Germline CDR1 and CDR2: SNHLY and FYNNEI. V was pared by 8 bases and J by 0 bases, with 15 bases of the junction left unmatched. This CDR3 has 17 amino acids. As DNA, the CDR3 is TGTGCCAGCCACAACAGACAGGGCAGCCCAATGAACACTGAAGCTTTCTTT. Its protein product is CASHNRQGSPMNTEAFF.

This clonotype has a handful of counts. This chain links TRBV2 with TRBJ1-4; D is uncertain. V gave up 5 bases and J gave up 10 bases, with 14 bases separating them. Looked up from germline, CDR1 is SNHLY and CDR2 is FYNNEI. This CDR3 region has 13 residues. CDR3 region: CASSRAVLRKLFF. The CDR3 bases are TGTGCCAGCAGTCGGGCGGTCCTAAGAAAACTGTTTTTT.

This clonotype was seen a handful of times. CDR3 bases: TGTGCCAGCAGCTTACTCGAACGGGGGGTCTCAGAGACCCAGTACTTC. Protein sequence: CASSLLERGVSETQYF. The rearrangement links TRBV7-3 to TRBJ2-5; 7 bases are shared with TRBD2. Looked up from germline, CDR1 is SGHTA and CDR2 is FQGTGA. The trim removed 2 bases at V and 4 bases at J, leaving 10 bases unmatched. This CDR3 region has 16 residues.

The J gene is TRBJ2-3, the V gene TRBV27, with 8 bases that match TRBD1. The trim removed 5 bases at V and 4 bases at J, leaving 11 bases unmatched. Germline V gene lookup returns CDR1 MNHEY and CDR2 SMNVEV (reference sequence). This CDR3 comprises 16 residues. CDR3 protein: CASSGIPDREADTQYF. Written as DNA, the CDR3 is TGTGCCAGCAGTGGAATCCCGGACAGGGAAGCAGATACGCAGTATTTT.

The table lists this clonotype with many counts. DNA for the CDR3: TGTGCCAGCAGTTTCGGACAGGGGGTAGCAGATACGCAGTATTTT. Protein sequence: CASSFGQGVADTQYF. The chain has TRBV7-9 and TRBJ2-3; 10 bases line up with TRBD1. CDR1 is SEHNR and CDR2 is FQNEAQ in the germline V gene (reference sequence). The trim removed 6 bases at V and 4 bases at J, leaving 7 bases unmatched. The CDR3 consists of 15 residues.

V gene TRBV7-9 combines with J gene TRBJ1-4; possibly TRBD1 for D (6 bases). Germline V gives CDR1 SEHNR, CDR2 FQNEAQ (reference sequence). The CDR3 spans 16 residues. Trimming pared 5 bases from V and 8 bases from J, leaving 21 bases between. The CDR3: CASSRRTQGLREKLFF. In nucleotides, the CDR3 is TGTGCCAGCAGCCGAAGAACACAGGGTTTACGGGAAAAACTGTTTTTT.

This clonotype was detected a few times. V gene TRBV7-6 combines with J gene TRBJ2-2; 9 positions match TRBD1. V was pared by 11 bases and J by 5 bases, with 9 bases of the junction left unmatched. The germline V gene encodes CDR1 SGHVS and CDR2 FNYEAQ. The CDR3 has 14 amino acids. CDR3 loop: CASVGDRVTGELFF. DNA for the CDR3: TGTGCCTCTGTAGGGGACAGGGTTACCGGGGAGCTGTTTTTT.

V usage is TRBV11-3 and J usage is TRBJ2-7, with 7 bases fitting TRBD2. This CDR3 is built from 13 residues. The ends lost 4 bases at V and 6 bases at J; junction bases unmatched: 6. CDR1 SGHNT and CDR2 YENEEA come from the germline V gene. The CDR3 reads CASSSSGRGEQYF. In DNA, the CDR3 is TGTGCCAGCAGCTCCTCGGGGAGGGGCGAGCAGTACTTC.

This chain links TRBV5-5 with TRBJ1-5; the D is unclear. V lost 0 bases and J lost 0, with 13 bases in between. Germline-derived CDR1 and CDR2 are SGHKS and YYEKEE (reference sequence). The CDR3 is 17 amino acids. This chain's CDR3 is CASSLVGRRNSNQPQHF. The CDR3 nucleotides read TGTGCCAGCAGCTTGGTTGGCAGGAGAAATAGCAATCAGCCCCAGCATTTT.

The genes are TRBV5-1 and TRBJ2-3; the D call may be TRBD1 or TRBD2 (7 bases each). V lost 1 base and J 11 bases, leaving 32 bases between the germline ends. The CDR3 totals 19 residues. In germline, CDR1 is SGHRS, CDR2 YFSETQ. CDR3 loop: CASSLTVGGGPTGQIGQYF. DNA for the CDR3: TGCGCCAGCAGCTTGACGGTCGGCGGGGGACCTACGGGACAGATAGGGCAGTATTTT.